A single sample gave rise to the 5 T cell receptor beta chains below, sequenced in a study of OX40 agonist ivuxolimab in advanced cancers. Some clones are missing from TCRdb's copy, which holds only in-frame ones; the method was immunoSEQ multiplex PCR. In the table there are some 100,000 clones, 92% of which are singletons. The sequenced sample was CD4+ or CD8+ T cells sorted from blood, obtained in a trial of the OX40 agonist ivuxolimab. The receptor source for this set is an adult with an advanced solid tumor such as melanoma, head and neck, liver or kidney cancer.

This clone came up a few times. This chain links TRBV4-1 with TRBJ1-5; D is ambiguous. The germline gives CDR1 MGHRA, CDR2 YSYEKL. With 3 bases removed from V and 0 bases from J, the gap between germline ends came to 15 bases. The CDR3 length is 17 residues. CDR3 in amino acids: CASSQGDGLYSNQPQHF. CDR3 nucleotides: TGCGCCAGCAGCCAGGGAGACGGACTCTATAGCAATCAGCCCCAGCATTTT.

This clone has more than one count but fewer than ten. This chain connects TRBV14 to TRBJ1-1; D possibly corresponds to TRBD1 (5 bases). Per germline, CDR1 SGHDN and CDR2 FVKESK. The CDR3 length is 12 residues. Trimming stripped 1 base from V and 11 bases from J, with 11 bases between. The CDR3 sequence: CASSQGTGGAFF. The CDR3, as DNA: TGTGCCAGCAGCCAAGGCACAGGAGGGGCTTTCTTT.

Comment on this clone: The junction departs from germline at one end; a sequencing error may be responsible. J is TRBJ2-3 and V is TRBV19; D unclear. CDR1 LNHDA and CDR2 SQIVND come from the germline V gene (reference sequence). The length of the CDR3 is 16 residues. In nucleotides, the CDR3 is TGTGCCAATAGTATAGATCACGAGCGACTTCCAGATACGCAGTATTTT. This codes for CANSIDHERLPDTQYF.

This chain links TRBV4-1 with TRBJ2-2, with a possible D match to TRBD1 (6 bases). Germline CDR1 MGHRA, CDR2 YSYEKL. This CDR3 has 18 amino acids. The ends were cut back, 0 bases at V and 6 bases at J, with 20 bases in the middle. Here the CDR3 DNA reads TGCGCCAGCAGCCAAGAGGGTCTACAGGGCAAGTTCGCCGGGGAGCTGTTTTTT. Amino acids: CASSQEGLQGKFAGELFF.

The rearrangement links TRBV11-2 to TRBJ1-4; 7 nucleotides agree with TRBD1. J lost 4 bases, V lost 5 bases, and 7 bases had no gene match. This CDR3 comprises 15 residues. Germline V lookup: CDR1 SGHAT, CDR2 FQNNGV. The CDR3 coding sequence is TGTGCCAGCAGCCCACTCGGGACAGTTAATGAAAAACTGTTTTTT. Its translation: CASSPLGTVNEKLFF.